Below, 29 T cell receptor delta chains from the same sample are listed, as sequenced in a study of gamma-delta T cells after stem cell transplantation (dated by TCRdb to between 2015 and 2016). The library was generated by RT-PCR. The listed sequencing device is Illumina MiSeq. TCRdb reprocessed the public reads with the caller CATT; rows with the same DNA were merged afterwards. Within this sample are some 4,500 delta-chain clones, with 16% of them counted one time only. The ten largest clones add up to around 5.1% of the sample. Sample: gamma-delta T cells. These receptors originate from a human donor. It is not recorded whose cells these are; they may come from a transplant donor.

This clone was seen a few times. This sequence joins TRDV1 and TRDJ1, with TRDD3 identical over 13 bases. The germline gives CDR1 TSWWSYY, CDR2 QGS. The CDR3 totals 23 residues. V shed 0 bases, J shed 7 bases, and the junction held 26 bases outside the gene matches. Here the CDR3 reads CALGELALLCRTGGYGGFRKLIF. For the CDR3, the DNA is TGTGCTCTTGGGGAACTCGCCCTACTGTGTCGTACTGGGGGATACGGGGGTTTTCGTAAACTCATCTTT.

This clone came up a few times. The CDR3 is CAFEEGDWGIRDKLIF. As DNA, the CDR3 is TGTGCCTTTGAAGAGGGGGACTGGGGGATACGCGATAAACTCATCTTT. The chain couples TRDV3 to TRDJ1; 13 bases are a match to TRDD3. The ends lost 2 bases at V and 4 bases at J; junction bases unmatched: 10. This CDR3 is 16 amino acids long. The germline V gene encodes CDR1 TVYSNPD and CDR2 GDNSRS (reference sequence).

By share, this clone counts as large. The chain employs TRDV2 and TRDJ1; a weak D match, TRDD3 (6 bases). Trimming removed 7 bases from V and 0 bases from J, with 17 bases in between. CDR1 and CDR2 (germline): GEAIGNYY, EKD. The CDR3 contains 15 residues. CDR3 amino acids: CAWTCPGVYTDKLIF. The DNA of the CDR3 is TGTGCCTGGACTTGTCCTGGGGTGTACACCGATAAACTCATCTTT.

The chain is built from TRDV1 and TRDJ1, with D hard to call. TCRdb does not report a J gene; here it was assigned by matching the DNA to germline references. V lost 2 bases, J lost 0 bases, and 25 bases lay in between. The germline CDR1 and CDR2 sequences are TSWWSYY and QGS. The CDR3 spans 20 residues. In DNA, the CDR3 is TGTGCTCTTGGGGAAATAGAATCTAGCCGTTCCGCTGGAGACACCGATAAACTCATCTTT. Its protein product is CALGEIESSRSAGDTDKLIF.

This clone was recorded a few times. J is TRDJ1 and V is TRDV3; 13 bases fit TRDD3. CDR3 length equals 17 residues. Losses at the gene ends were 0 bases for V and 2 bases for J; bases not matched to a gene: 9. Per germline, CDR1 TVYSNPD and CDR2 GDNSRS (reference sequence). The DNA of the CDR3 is TGTGCCTTTAGGGTTAAGTACTGGGGGATACGAACCGATAAACTCATCTTT. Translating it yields CAFRVKYWGIRTDKLIF.

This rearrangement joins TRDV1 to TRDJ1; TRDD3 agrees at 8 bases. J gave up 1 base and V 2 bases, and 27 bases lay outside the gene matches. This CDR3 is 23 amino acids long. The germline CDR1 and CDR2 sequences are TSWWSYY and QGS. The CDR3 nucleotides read TGTGCTCTTGGGGAAGAGGCGGCTCCCACTACGTCAAGAACTGGGGGTTCCACCGATAAACTCATCTTT. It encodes CALGEEAAPTTSRTGGSTDKLIF.

CDR3 residues: CAFTRLLYWGISHYTDKLIF. CDR3 nucleotide sequence: TGTGCCTTTACCCGTCTTCTGTACTGGGGGATAAGCCATTACACCGATAAACTCATCTTT. J is TRDJ1 and V is TRDV3; 11 nucleotides line up with TRDD3. With V trimmed by 1 base and J by 0 bases, 19 bases remained unmatched. Germline CDR1 reads TVYSNPD; CDR2 reads GDNSRS (reference sequence). This CDR3 is 20 amino acids long.

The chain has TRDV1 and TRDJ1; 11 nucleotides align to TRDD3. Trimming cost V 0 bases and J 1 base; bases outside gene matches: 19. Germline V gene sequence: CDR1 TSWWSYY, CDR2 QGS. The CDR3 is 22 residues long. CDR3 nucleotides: TGTGCTCTTGGGGAACTGGGGGGGAATACTCGCTGGGGGATACAAGGCACCGATAAACTCATCTTT. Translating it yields CALGELGGNTRWGIQGTDKLIF.

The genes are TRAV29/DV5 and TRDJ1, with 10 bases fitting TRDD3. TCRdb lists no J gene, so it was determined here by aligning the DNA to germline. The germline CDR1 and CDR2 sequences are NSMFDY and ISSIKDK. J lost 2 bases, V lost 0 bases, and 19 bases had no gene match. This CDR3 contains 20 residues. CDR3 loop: CAASVLSIEGWGIQTDKLIF. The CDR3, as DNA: TGTGCAGCAAGCGTATTGTCTATCGAAGGTTGGGGGATACAGACCGATAAACTCATCTTT.

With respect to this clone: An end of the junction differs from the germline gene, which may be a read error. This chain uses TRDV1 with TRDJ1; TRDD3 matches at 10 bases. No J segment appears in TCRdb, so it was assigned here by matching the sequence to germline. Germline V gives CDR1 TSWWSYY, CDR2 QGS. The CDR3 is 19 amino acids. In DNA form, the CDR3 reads TGTGCTATTGGGTTAGTCACCGGACTGGGGGATTCATACACCGATAAACTCATCTTT. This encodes CAIGLVTGLGDSYTDKLIF.

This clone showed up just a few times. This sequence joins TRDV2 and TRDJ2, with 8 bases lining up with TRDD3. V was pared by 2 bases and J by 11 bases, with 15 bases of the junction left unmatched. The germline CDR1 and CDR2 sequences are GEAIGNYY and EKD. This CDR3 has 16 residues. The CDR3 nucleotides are TGTGCCTGTGACATACTGGGGGGTTCCTTGACATCCCAACTCTTCTTT. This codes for CACDILGGSLTSQLFF.

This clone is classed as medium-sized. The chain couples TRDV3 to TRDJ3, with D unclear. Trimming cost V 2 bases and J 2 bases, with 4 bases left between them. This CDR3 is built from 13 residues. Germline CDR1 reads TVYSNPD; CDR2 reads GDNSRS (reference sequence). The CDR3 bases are TGTGCCTTTTCCGCCTGGGACACCCGACAGATGTTTTTC. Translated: CAFSAWDTRQMFF.

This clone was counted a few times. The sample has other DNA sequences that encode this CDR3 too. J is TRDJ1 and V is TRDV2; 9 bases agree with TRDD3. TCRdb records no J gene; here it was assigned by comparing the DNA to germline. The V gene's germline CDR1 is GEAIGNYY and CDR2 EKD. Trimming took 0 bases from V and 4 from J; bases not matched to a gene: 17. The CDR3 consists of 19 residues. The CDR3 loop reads CACDTGSSYRGDTGDKLIF. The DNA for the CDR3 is TGTGCCTGTGACACCGGAAGTTCCTACCGTGGGGATACGGGCGATAAACTCATCTTT.

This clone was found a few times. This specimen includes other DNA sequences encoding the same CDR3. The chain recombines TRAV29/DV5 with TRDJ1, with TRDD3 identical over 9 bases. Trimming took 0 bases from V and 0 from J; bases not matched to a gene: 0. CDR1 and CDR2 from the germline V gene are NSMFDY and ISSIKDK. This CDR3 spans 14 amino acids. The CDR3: CAASAGGYTDKLIF. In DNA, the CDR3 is TGTGCAGCAAGCGCTGGGGGATACACCGATAAACTCATCTTT.

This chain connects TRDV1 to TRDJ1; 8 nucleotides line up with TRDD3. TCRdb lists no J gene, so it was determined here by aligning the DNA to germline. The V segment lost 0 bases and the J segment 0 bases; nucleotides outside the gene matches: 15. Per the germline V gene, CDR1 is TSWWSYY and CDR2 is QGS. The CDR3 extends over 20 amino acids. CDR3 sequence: CALGELPKDTGGLDTDKLIF. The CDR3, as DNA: TGTGCTCTTGGGGAACTTCCTAAAGATACTGGGGGCCTAGACACCGATAAACTCATCTTT.

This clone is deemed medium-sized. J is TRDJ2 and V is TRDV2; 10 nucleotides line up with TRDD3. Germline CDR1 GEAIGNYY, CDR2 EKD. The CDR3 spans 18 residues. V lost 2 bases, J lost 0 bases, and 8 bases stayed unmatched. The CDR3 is CACDILGDTGPLTAQLFF. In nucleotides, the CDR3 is TGTGCCTGTGACATATTGGGGGATACTGGACCTTTGACAGCACAACTCTTCTTT.

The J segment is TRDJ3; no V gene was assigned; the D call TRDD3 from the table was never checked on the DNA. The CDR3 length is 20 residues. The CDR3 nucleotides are TGTGCCTCTGTCCTGACTGGGGGATCCTTTAGCTCCTGGGACACCCGACCGATGTTTTTC. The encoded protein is CASVLTGGSFSSWDTRPMFF.

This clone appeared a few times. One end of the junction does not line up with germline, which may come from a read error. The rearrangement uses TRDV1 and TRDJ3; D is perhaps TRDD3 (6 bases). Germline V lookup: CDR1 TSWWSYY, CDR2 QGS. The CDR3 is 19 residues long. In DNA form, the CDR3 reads TGTGCTCTTGGGGAACCCCCTGGTGGATACTCCTGGGCCACCCGACAGATGTTTTTC. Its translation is CALGEPPGGYSWATRQMFF.

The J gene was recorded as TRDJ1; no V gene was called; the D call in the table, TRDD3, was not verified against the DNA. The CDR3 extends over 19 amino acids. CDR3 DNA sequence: TGTGCTATTGGGGAATGTAACTGCCGAAGGGGGGACTTAAGGCGTAAACTCATCTTT. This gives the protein CAIGECNCRRGDLRRKLIF.

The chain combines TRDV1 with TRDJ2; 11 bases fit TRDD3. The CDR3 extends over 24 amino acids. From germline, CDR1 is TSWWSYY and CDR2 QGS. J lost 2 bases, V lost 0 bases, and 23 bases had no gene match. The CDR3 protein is CALGELSFLRPLYWGIGLTAQLFF. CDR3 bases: TGTGCTCTTGGGGAACTATCTTTCCTACGCCCCCTGTACTGGGGGATAGGGTTGACAGCACAACTCTTCTTT.

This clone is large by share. The CDR3 DNA sequence: TGTGCCTGTGACAAGTACTGGGGGAGCTCCTGGGACACCCGACAGATGTTTTTC. Residues: CACDKYWGSSWDTRQMFF. The J gene is TRDJ3, the V gene TRDV2, with 9 nucleotides matching TRDD3. CDR3 length: 18 amino acids. Germline V gives CDR1 GEAIGNYY, CDR2 EKD. The junction had 4 bases not matched to a gene; V was cut back by 2 bases and J by 0 bases.

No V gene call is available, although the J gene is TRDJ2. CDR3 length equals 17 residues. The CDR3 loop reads CAFQLNAGIPNRAPLFF. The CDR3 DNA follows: TGTGCCTTTCAGTTGAATGCAGGGATCCCGAATAGAGCACCACTCTTCTTT.

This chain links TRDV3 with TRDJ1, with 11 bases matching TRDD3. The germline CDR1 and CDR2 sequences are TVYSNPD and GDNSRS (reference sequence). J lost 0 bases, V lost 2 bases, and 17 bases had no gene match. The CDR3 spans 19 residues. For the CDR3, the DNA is TGTGCCTTTGGGTCGAAGTGTGGGGGATACGCGGTGTACACCGATAAACTCATCTTT. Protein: CAFGSKCGGYAVYTDKLIF.

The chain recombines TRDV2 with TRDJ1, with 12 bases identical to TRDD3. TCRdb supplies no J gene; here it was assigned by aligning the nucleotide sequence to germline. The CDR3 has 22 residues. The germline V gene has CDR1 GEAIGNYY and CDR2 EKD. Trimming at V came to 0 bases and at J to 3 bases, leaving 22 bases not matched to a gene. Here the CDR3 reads CACDTGGGDRLGDTGFADKLIF. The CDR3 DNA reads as TGTGCCTGTGACACCGGAGGAGGGGACAGACTGGGGGATACCGGCTTCGCCGATAAACTCATCTTT.

CDR3 nucleotides: TGTGCTCTTGGGGAATTGGAGGGTACCTCTACTAAACGGGGGGATACGGGGACCGATAAACTCATCTTT. Translated: CALGELEGTSTKRGDTGTDKLIF. The chain couples TRDV1 to TRDJ1; 10 nucleotides line up with TRDD3. Here the J gene was assigned by germline matching of the DNA, as TCRdb has none. Trimming cost V 2 bases and J 2 bases; bases outside gene matches: 26. CDR1 and CDR2 from the germline V gene are TSWWSYY and QGS. This CDR3 region has 23 residues.

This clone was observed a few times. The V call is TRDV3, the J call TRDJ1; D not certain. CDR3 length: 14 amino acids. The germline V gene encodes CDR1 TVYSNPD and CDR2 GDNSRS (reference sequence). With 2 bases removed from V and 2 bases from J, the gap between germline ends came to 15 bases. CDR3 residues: CAFQLACTTDKLIF. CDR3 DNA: TGTGCCTTTCAATTGGCGTGTACAACCGATAAACTCATCTTT.

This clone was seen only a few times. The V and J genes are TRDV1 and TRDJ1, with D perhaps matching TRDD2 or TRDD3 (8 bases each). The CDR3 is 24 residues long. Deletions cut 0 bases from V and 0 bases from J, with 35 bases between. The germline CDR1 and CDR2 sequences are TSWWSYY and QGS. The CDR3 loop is CALGELTYLPRYDGGSLYTDKLIF. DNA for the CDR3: TGTGCTCTTGGGGAACTCACCTACCTTCCTAGGTACGATGGGGGATCCCTGTACACCGATAAACTCATCTTT.

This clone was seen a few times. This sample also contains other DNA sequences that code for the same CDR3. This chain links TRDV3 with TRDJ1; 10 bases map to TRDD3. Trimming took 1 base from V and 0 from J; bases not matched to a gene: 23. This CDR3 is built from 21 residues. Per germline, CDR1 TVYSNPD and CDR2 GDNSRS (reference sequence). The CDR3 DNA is TGTGCCTTTATTCATCGCGATTCGGTTGGTTACTGGGGGATTAACACCGATAAACTCATCTTT. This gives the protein CAFIHRDSVGYWGINTDKLIF.

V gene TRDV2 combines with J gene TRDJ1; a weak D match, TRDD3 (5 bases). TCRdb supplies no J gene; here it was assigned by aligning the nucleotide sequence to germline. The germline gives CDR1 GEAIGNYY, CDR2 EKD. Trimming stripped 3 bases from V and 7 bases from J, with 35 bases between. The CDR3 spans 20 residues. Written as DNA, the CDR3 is TGTGCCTGTGACGCCGCATCTAGAACCCCCACTGGTCTTAAAAGCGCTAAACTCATCTTT. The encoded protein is CACDAASRTPTGLKSAKLIF.